The 25 T cell receptor beta chains given below trace back to one sample, sequenced in a study of blood T cell repertoires in COVID-19. Here immunoSEQ multiplex PCR was the method, and the copy in TCRdb shows in-frame clones only, minus some. The table has around 11,000 clones, roughly 80% seen once. The sample comprised peripheral blood. These receptors were taken from an older man with active COVID-19.

The genes are TRBV28 and TRBJ1-4, with 8 bases identical to TRBD1. The V gene's germline CDR1 is MDHEN and CDR2 SYDVKM. The CDR3 covers 15 residues. V gave up 3 bases and J gave up 3 bases; unmatched junction bases: 3. The CDR3 nucleotides are TGTGCCAGCAGTTTTATACAGGGGGCTAATGAAAAACTGTTTTTT. It yields the protein CASSFIQGANEKLFF.

The chain uses TRBV12-3 or TRBV12-4 and TRBJ2-2; D is undetermined. The V and J ends lost 6 bases and 8 bases respectively, with 13 bases between them. The CDR3 loop spans 13 amino acids. The CDR3 here is CASSPIQVGELFF. For the CDR3, the DNA is TGTGCCAGCAGCCCTATCCAAGTAGGGGAGCTGTTTTTT.

The CDR3 region has the DNA TGTGCCAGCAGTTACTCGGTACTCAACTCTGGAAACACCATATATTTT. Its translation is CASSYSVLNSGNTIYF. The chain has TRBV6-5 and TRBJ1-3, with D uncertain. V lost 0 bases and J lost 0, with 9 bases in between. Germline CDR1 is MNHEY and CDR2 is SVGAGI. The CDR3 has 16 residues.

The genes are TRBV6-2 or TRBV6-3 and TRBJ1-2; TRBD1 aligns across 7 bases. Germline V gives CDR1 MNHEY, CDR2 SVGEGT. V was pared by 2 bases and J by 8 bases, with 2 bases of the junction left unmatched. The length of the CDR3 is 12 residues. CDR3 sequence reads: CASSYGQAGYTF. The CDR3 nucleotides read TGTGCCAGCAGTTACGGACAGGCGGGCTACACCTTC.

The chain recombines TRBV5-8 with TRBJ2-7; weak D call: TRBD2 (5 bases). V gave up 1 base and J gave up 2 bases, with 7 bases separating them. Germline V CDR1 and CDR2: SGHTS, YDEGEE. CDR3 length: 13 residues. The CDR3 coding sequence is TGTGCCAGCAGCTTGTGGGGAGCCTACGAGCAGTACTTC. Amino acids: CASSLWGAYEQYF.

The V call is TRBV6-1, the J call TRBJ1-5; no definite D call. Trimming cost V 0 bases and J 6 bases, with 15 bases left between them. This CDR3 is 16 amino acids long. Germline CDR1 reads MNHNS; CDR2 reads SASEGT. The CDR3 DNA reads as TGTGCCAGCAGTGAAGCGAGGAGGGCGCGGGGTCAGCCCCAGCATTTT. Amino acids: CASSEARRARGQPQHF.

This sequence joins TRBV11-3 and TRBJ2-1, with D perhaps TRBD2 (5 bases). V dropped 0 bases and J dropped 7 bases, with 13 bases sitting between them. The germline V gene encodes CDR1 SGHNT and CDR2 YENEEA. The CDR3 consists of 15 residues. The CDR3 DNA reads as TGTGCCAGCAGCTTAGACGGGAAGTGGAGGAATGAGCAGTTCTTC. Translation gives CASSLDGKWRNEQFF.

The chain joins TRBV2 to TRBJ2-3, with a tentative D call TRBD2 (6 bases). This CDR3 is 14 amino acids long. The germline CDR1 and CDR2 sequences are SNHLY and FYNNEI. Trimming removed 7 bases from V and 5 bases from J, with 16 bases in between. CDR3 nucleotide sequence: TGTGCCAGCACCTTTGACGTGGGGGGAGATACGCAGTATTTT. It specifies CASTFDVGGDTQYF.

This chain joins TRBV18 and TRBJ2-3, with D possibly matching TRBD1 (5 bases). The CDR3 extends over 15 amino acids. The germline CDR1 and CDR2 sequences are KGHSH and LQKENI. V was shortened by 3 bases and J by 6 bases, with 16 bases between the two germline ends. Here the CDR3 DNA reads TGTGCCAGCTCACCGACAGTCTCTAGGTCGGATACGCAGTATTTT. Its translation is CASSPTVSRSDTQYF.

V is TRBV5-1 and J is TRBJ2-5, with 10 bases aligning to TRBD1. Germline values: CDR1 SGHRS, CDR2 YFSETQ. The CDR3 is made up of 16 amino acids. With V trimmed by 7 bases and J by 1 base, 10 bases remained unmatched. CDR3 nucleotide sequence: TGCGCCAGCGCTCCGGGACAGGGGTCCCCCCAAGAGACCCAGTACTTC. Its translation: CASAPGQGSPQETQYF.

The chain is built from TRBV28 and TRBJ1-4, with TRBD1 identical over 8 bases. This CDR3 is 15 amino acids long. V trimming: 4 bases; J trimming: 7 bases; junction bases outside the gene matches: 8. Per germline, CDR1 MDHEN and CDR2 SYDVKM. CDR3 in DNA: TGTGCCAGCAGTTCACCAGGGGGCGATAGTGAAAAACTGTTTTTT. Its protein is CASSSPGGDSEKLFF.

The J gene is TRBJ1-5, the V gene TRBV27, with 7 bases fitting TRBD1. Germline assignment: CDR1 MNHEY and CDR2 SMNVEV (reference sequence). The CDR3 extends over 15 amino acids. V shed 5 bases, J shed 5 bases, and the junction held 9 bases outside the gene matches. CDR3 protein: CASSPRTGLYQPQHF. CDR3 in DNA: TGTGCCAGCAGTCCACGGACAGGCCTATATCAGCCCCAGCATTTT.

The CDR3 DNA follows: TGTGCCATCAGCAGACTCGAAAGAGAGACCCAGTACTTC. Protein product: CAISRLERETQYF. The chain carries TRBV10-3 and TRBJ2-5; no firm D call. CDR3 length: 13 residues. Germline CDR1 reads ENHRY; CDR2 reads SYGVKD. V was cut by 6 bases and J by 4 bases, with 12 bases left in between.

This clone counts as medium-sized. The rearrangement uses TRBV2 and TRBJ1-6, with D possibly being TRBD1 (6 bases). This CDR3 contains 16 residues. V was clipped by 5 bases and J by 3 bases, with 14 bases between them. Germline V gives CDR1 SNHLY, CDR2 FYNNEI. The CDR3 DNA is TGTGCCAGCAGTCCACAGGGAGGGAACTATAATTCACCCCTCCACTTT. It encodes CASSPQGGNYNSPLHF.

The V and J genes are TRBV7-6 and TRBJ2-1; 9 bases line up with TRBD2. V was pared by 1 base and J by 9 bases, with 10 bases of the junction left unmatched. The CDR3 is 16 amino acids. Germline V gene lookup returns CDR1 SGHVS and CDR2 FNYEAQ. CDR3 loop: CASSLEEVAGAFEQFF. The DNA of the CDR3 is TGTGCCAGCAGCTTAGAAGAGGTAGCGGGGGCTTTTGAGCAGTTCTTC.

This sequence joins TRBV19 and TRBJ2-2; the match to TRBD1 covers 7 bases. This CDR3 region has 16 residues. Germline CDR1 reads LNHDA; CDR2 reads SQIVND (reference sequence). The V segment lost 7 bases and the J segment 6 bases; nucleotides outside the gene matches: 14. The CDR3 DNA is TGTGCCAGTAAGAGAGGGTCCGACAGGGCCCCCGGGGAGCTGTTTTTT. Translated, it gives CASKRGSDRAPGELFF.

This clone was detected only a few times. The chain couples TRBV28 to TRBJ2-7; D ambiguous. Trimming pared 3 bases from V and 7 bases from J, leaving 4 bases between. Germline CDR1 MDHEN, CDR2 SYDVKM. This CDR3 has 10 amino acids. CDR3: CASSLREQYF. DNA for the CDR3: TGTGCCAGCAGTTTGCGAGAGCAGTACTTC.

This clone was seen only a few times. V is TRBV3-1 (or the pseudogene TRBV3-2) and J is TRBJ2-3, with 12 bases identical to TRBD2. Germline CDR1 is LGHDT and CDR2 is YNNKEL (reference sequence). The CDR3 is made up of 16 amino acids. The V segment lost 3 bases and the J segment 6 bases; nucleotides outside the gene matches: 7. Here the CDR3 reads CASSQARLAGDDTQYF. In nucleotides, the CDR3 is TGTGCCAGCAGCCAGGCCCGACTAGCGGGGGACGATACGCAGTATTTT.

This clone showed up just a few times. The V gene is TRBV7-9, the J gene TRBJ1-1; no clear D gene. CDR3 length equals 12 residues. Trimming shortened V by 9 bases and J by 4 bases, and 12 bases separated the two germline ends. Per the germline V gene, CDR1 is SEHNR and CDR2 is FQNEAQ (reference sequence). The CDR3 nucleotides read TGTGCCAGTGGACTTTTGGGCACTGAAGCTTTCTTT. It codes for CASGLLGTEAFF.

V gene TRBV6-6 combines with J gene TRBJ2-5; D call uncertain. Per germline, CDR1 MNHNY and CDR2 SVGAGI (reference sequence). V was shortened by 2 bases and J by 1 base, with 8 bases between the two germline ends. The length of the CDR3 is 14 residues. As DNA, the CDR3 is TGTGCCAGCAGTTACAGTGGCAGCCAAGAGACCCAGTACTTC. Its protein product is CASSYSGSQETQYF.

This clone was observed a handful of times. The chain joins TRBV25-1 to TRBJ1-4; D unclear. The CDR3 has 13 residues. Germline V gives CDR1 MGHDK, CDR2 SYGVNS. The germline V and J ends were trimmed by 5 bases and 4 bases, with 8 bases remaining between them. In DNA, the CDR3 is TGTGCCAGCAGTTCCAGATATAATGAAAAACTGTTTTTT. The encoded protein is CASSSRYNEKLFF.

The J gene is TRBJ2-5, the V gene TRBV7-8, with D possibly being TRBD1 (6 bases). Trimming shortened V by 4 bases and J by 1 base, and 7 bases separated the two germline ends. This CDR3 has 13 residues. Germline V CDR1 and CDR2: SGHVS, FQNEAQ. CDR3: CASSSRGQETQYF. The CDR3 DNA sequence: TGTGCCAGCAGCTCCAGGGGCCAAGAGACCCAGTACTTC.

CDR3 region: CASSRPLAGIYEQYF. In nucleotides, the CDR3 is TGTGCCAGCAGTCGCCCTCTAGCGGGCATCTACGAGCAGTACTTC. The V call is TRBV28, the J call TRBJ2-7; 8 positions agree with TRBD2. CDR1 is MDHEN and CDR2 is SYDVKM in the germline V gene. This CDR3 is built from 15 residues. V trimming: 5 bases; J trimming: 3 bases; junction bases outside the gene matches: 9.

The rearrangement links TRBV6-5 to TRBJ1-1, with D possibly matching TRBD1 (6 bases). The CDR3 totals 15 residues. The germline gives CDR1 MNHEY, CDR2 SVGAGI. With 0 bases removed from V and 4 bases from J, the gap between germline ends came to 12 bases. This chain's CDR3 is CASSYSGTFTTEAFF. Here the CDR3 DNA reads TGTGCCAGCAGTTACTCCGGGACATTCACCACTGAAGCTTTCTTT.

This clone was observed a handful of times. The chain is built from TRBV28 and TRBJ1-5, with 9 bases lining up with TRBD1. Losses at the gene ends were 6 bases for V and 9 bases for J; bases not matched to a gene: 9. CDR3 length equals 14 residues. Germline V gene lookup returns CDR1 MDHEN and CDR2 SYDVKM. CDR3 region: CASSSGTGRMPQHF. Here the CDR3 DNA reads TGTGCCAGCAGCTCCGGGACAGGGAGGATGCCCCAGCATTTT.